The 17 T cell receptor beta chains given below trace back to one sample, sequenced in a study of OX40 agonist ivuxolimab in advanced cancers. TCRdb's table, derived via immunoSEQ multiplex PCR, lists solely in-frame clones and lacks some. The table has about 70,000 clones, roughly 85% seen once; the top ten hold approximately 0.5%. Sequenced here: CD4+ or CD8+ T cells sorted from blood, sampled in a trial of the OX40 agonist ivuxolimab. The receptors stem from an adult with an advanced solid tumor such as melanoma, head and neck, liver or kidney cancer.

Notes on this clone: The sample has other DNA sequences that encode this CDR3 too. The chain uses TRBV6-5 and TRBJ2-5; D is unclear. The V end was cut by 2 bases, the J end by 8 bases, with 12 bases between. The CDR3 extends over 13 amino acids. In germline, CDR1 is MNHEY, CDR2 SVGAGI. CDR3 coding DNA: TGTGCCAGCAGTTACAGTGTTGGGGAAACCCAGTACTTC. Translation: CASSYSVGETQYF.

The gene calls are TRBV18 and TRBJ1-4; D unclear. V was shortened by 2 bases and J by 6 bases, with 7 bases between the two germline ends. The CDR3 loop spans 13 amino acids. Germline lookup yields CDR1 KGHSH and CDR2 LQKENI. The CDR3 here is CASSPGEDEKLFF. The CDR3 DNA reads as TGTGCCAGCTCACCAGGGGAAGATGAAAAACTGTTTTTT.

This chain links TRBV4-1 with TRBJ1-2; unclear D gene. Looked up from germline, CDR1 is MGHRA and CDR2 is YSYEKL. The CDR3 has 15 residues. Trimming left V 4 bases short and J 4 bases short, with 16 bases between. The CDR3 nucleotides are TGCGCCAGCAGCCCCACGTGGCTAGACCGCTATGGCTACACCTTC. Its translation: CASSPTWLDRYGYTF.

This sequence joins TRBV6-6 and TRBJ2-4; TRBD2 aligns across 9 bases. This CDR3 region has 16 residues. The ends lost 6 bases at V and 0 bases at J; junction bases unmatched: 6. CDR1 MNHNY and CDR2 SVGAGI come from the germline V gene (reference sequence). The CDR3 spells CASSDSGSLAKNIQYF. CDR3 coding DNA: TGTGCCAGCAGCGATAGCGGGAGTTTAGCCAAAAACATTCAGTACTTC.

This sequence joins TRBV5-6 and TRBJ2-7, with 10 bases aligning to TRBD2. Germline CDR1 SGHDT, CDR2 YYEEEE. V was clipped by 1 base and J by 6 bases; unmatched bases: 13. This CDR3 has 17 residues. This CDR3 reads CASSLPELSGRSGEQYF. The CDR3 DNA reads TGTGCCAGCAGCTTGCCCGAACTTAGCGGGAGGTCTGGCGAGCAGTACTTC. Full variable domain (remainder filled in from reference TRBV5-6 and TRBJ2-7): DAGVTQSPTHLIKTRGQQVTLRCSPKSGHDTVSWYQQALGQGPQFIFQYYEEEERQRGNFPDRFSGHQFPNYSSELNVNALLLGDSALYLCASSLPELSGRSGEQYFGPGTRLTVT.

V gene TRBV5-1 combines with J gene TRBJ1-4; D gene uncertain. The ends were cut back, 1 base at V and 7 bases at J, with 14 bases in the middle. This CDR3 region has 15 residues. Germline values: CDR1 SGHRS, CDR2 YFSETQ. The CDR3 region has the DNA TGCGCCAGCAGCTTGTTTCCTGGGGAGGGTGAAAAACTGTTTTTT. As protein: CASSLFPGEGEKLFF.

The J gene is TRBJ2-5, the V gene TRBV5-1; D is perhaps TRBD1 or TRBD2 (6 bases each). This CDR3 comprises 15 residues. Germline V gene data show CDR1 as SGHRS and CDR2 as YFSETQ. The V end was cut by 1 base, the J end by 4 bases, with 14 bases between. Written as DNA, the CDR3 is TGCGCCAGCAGCTTGTTGGGGGGCGGGCCAGAGACCCAGTACTTC. Its translation: CASSLLGGGPETQYF.

This clone was seen a single time. The V call is TRBV6-1, the J call TRBJ2-5; D is perhaps TRBD1 or TRBD2 (5 bases each). Germline values: CDR1 MNHNS, CDR2 SASEGT. This CDR3 region has 15 residues. Trimming removed 3 bases at V and 4 bases at J, with 15 bases between. DNA for the CDR3: TGTGCCAGCAGTGAGGGACGGACAAGGGGAGAGACCCAGTACTTC. Protein: CASSEGRTRGETQYF.

V gene TRBV28 combines with J gene TRBJ1-4; TRBD1 might be the D (6 bases). This CDR3 has 14 amino acids. Germline V gene data show CDR1 as MDHEN and CDR2 as SYDVKM. Deletions cut 3 bases from V and 5 bases from J, with 10 bases between. The CDR3 loop reads CASSLGGLNEKLFF. As DNA, the CDR3 is TGTGCCAGCAGTTTGGGGGGCCTGAATGAAAAACTGTTTTTT.

The chain employs TRBV28 and TRBJ2-3; TRBD2 agrees at 11 bases. The J segment lost 0 bases and the V segment lost 7 bases, leaving 9 bases of the junction unmatched. This CDR3 contains 17 residues. Germline CDR1 is MDHEN and CDR2 is SYDVKM. The CDR3 protein is CASIPTSGGRSTDTQYF. As DNA, the CDR3 is TGTGCCAGCATCCCCACTAGCGGGGGCCGTAGCACAGATACGCAGTATTTT.

CDR3: CASSPSTGGRGNTIYF. CDR3 nucleotides: TGTGCCAGCTCACCTTCGACAGGGGGAAGAGGAAACACCATATATTTT. The chain carries TRBV18 and TRBJ1-3, with 9 bases fitting TRBD1. Germline values: CDR1 KGHSH, CDR2 LQKENI. J lost 4 bases, V lost 3 bases, and 7 bases had no gene match. This CDR3 contains 16 residues.

This chain joins TRBV11-3 and TRBJ2-3; D is undetermined. The CDR3 extends over 11 amino acids. Germline lookup yields CDR1 SGHNT and CDR2 YENEEA. With 3 bases removed from V and 2 bases from J, the gap between germline ends came to 0 bases. As DNA, the CDR3 is TGTGCCAGCAGCTTCACAGATACGCAGTATTTT. Translating gives CASSFTDTQYF.

The rearrangement links TRBV5-1 to TRBJ2-6, with D hard to call. Trimming took off 4 bases at V and 0 bases at J, with 8 bases between the two ends. CDR1 is SGHRS and CDR2 is YFSETQ in the germline V gene. The CDR3 spans 15 residues. For the CDR3, the DNA is TGCGCCAGCAGCGGCAGCCTCTCTGGGGCCAACGTCCTGACTTTC. Translating gives CASSGSLSGANVLTF.

The chain combines TRBV5-4 with TRBJ1-6; 8 bases line up with TRBD1. With V trimmed by 3 bases and J by 6 bases, 5 bases remained unmatched. The CDR3 spans 15 residues. CDR1 is SGHNT and CDR2 is YYREEE in the germline V gene (reference sequence). The CDR3 loop is CASSSGQGGNSPLHF. In DNA form, the CDR3 reads TGTGCCAGCAGCTCCGGACAGGGTGGTAATTCACCCCTCCACTTT.

This clone appeared a few times. The chain employs TRBV6-5 and TRBJ2-3, with D tentatively TRBD1 or TRBD2 (5 bases each). V was pared by 6 bases and J by 8 bases, with 12 bases between. Germline CDR1 and CDR2: MNHEY and SVGAGI. The CDR3 loop spans 12 amino acids. CDR3 sequence: CASRGTASTQYF. CDR3 DNA: TGTGCCAGCAGAGGGACGGCCAGTACGCAGTATTTT.

V usage is TRBV18 and J usage is TRBJ2-7; TRBD2 matches 8 bases. Trimming cost V 2 bases and J 0 bases; bases outside gene matches: 12. CDR1 KGHSH and CDR2 LQKENI come from the germline V gene. The CDR3 sequence is 18 residues long. CDR3 region: CASSPISSGGPSSYEQYF. Here the CDR3 DNA reads TGTGCCAGCTCACCAATCTCAAGCGGGGGACCGAGCTCCTACGAGCAGTACTTC. The whole variable domain, remainder taken from reference TRBV18 and TRBJ2-7, is NAGVMQNPRHLVRRRGQEARLRCSPMKGHSHVYWYRQLPEEGLKFMVYLQKENIIDESGMPKERFSAEFPKEGPSILRIQQVVRGDSAAYFCASSPISSGGPSSYEQYFGPGTRLTVT.

V and J are TRBV28 and TRBJ1-6; D might be TRBD1 (5 bases). V dropped 0 bases and J dropped 4 bases, with 16 bases sitting between them. This CDR3 spans 18 amino acids. Germline V lookup: CDR1 MDHEN, CDR2 SYDVKM. CDR3 in DNA: TGTGCCAGCAGTTTATGGTCAGGGTCCGCCTCATATAATTCACCCCTCCACTTT. Its translation is CASSLWSGSASYNSPLHF.